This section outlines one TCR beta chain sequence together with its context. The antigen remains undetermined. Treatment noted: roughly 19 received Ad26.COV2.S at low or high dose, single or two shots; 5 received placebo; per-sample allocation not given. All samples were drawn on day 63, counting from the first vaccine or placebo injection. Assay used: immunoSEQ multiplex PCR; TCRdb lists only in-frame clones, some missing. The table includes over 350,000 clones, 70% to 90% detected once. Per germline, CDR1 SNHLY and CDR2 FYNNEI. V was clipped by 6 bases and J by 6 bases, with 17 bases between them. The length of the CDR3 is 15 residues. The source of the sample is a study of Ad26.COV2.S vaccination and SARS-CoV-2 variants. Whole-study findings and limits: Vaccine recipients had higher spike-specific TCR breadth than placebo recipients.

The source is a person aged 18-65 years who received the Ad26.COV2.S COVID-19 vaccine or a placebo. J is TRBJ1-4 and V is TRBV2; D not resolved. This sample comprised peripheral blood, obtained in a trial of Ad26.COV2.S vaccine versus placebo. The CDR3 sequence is CASRLNSNMYEKLFF. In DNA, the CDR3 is TGTGCCAGCAGACTAAACTCGAACATGTATGAAAAACTGTTTTTT. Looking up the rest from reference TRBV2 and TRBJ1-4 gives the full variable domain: EPEVTQTPSHQVTQMGQEVILRCVPISNHLYFYWYRQILGQKVEFLVSFYNNEISEKSEIFDDQFSVERPDGSNFTLKIRSTKLEDSAMYFCASRLNSNMYEKLFFGSGTQLSVL.